This is a list of T cell receptor beta chains from one sample in a study of blood T cell repertoires in COVID-19. Sequencing was performed with immunoSEQ multiplex PCR; in TCRdb, only in-frame clones are kept and a portion is missing. Counted here are under 300,000 clones, over 85% occurring once; the ten biggest clones make up less than 2%. Sequenced sample: PBMCs or T cells enriched from blood (not recorded which). The receptors here all came from an older woman who had recovered from COVID-19. Both conserved end residues are part of each CDR3. A D gene is named only where the DNA matches it firmly. Clone size appears in some rows only: once, few, many, or a class for an expanded clone.

j_call v_call clone_size d_call cdr3_nt cdr3_aa
TRBJ2-5 TRBV7-9 once - TGTGCCAGCAGCTCAGTACTGACGGGAGAGACCCAGTACTTC CASSSVLTGETQYF
TRBJ1-5 TRBV19 - - TGTGCCAGTAGTTCACAGGGAACCCAGCATTTT CASSSQGTQHF
TRBJ1-6 TRBV19 - TRBD1 TGTGCCAGTAGGTCCGGGACAGGATTCGGTTCACCCCTCCACTTT CASRSGTGFGSPLHF
TRBJ1-1 TRBV12-5 - - TGTGCTAGTGGTTCGGGCACTGAAGCTTTCTTT CASGSGTEAFF
TRBJ2-3 TRBV6-5 - TRBD2 TGTGCCAGCAGTTATGTAGCGGGGGCCGTAAATACGCAGTATTTT CASSYVAGAVNTQYF
TRBJ1-5 TRBV21-1 - - TGTGCCAGCAGCTGTGTCTATAGCAATCAGCCCCAGCATTTT CASSCVYSNQPQHF
TRBJ1-5 TRBV19 - TRBD1 TGTGCCAGTAGCCTTTTAGGACAGGGCCTCAATCAGCCCCAGCATTTT CASSLLGQGLNQPQHF
TRBJ2-7 TRBV19 - TRBD1 TGTGCCAGTAGTTCCAGATTCCCGGGACAGAGTGCCGAGCAGTACTTC CASSSRFPGQSAEQYF
TRBJ2-1 TRBV6-5 - - TGTGCCAGCAGTCGTACTACGGGAGACAATGAGCAGTTCTTC CASSRTTGDNEQFF
TRBJ2-1 TRBV29-1 - - TGCAGCGTTGCTTCCCTAGGCGGGTTTGAGCAGTTCTTC CSVASLGGFEQFF
TRBJ2-5 TRBV28 - - TGTGCCAGCAGTTTATTGGAGGGTGTGTGGGAGACCCAGTACTTC CASSLLEGVWETQYF
TRBJ2-7 TRBV7-3 - - TGTGCCAGCAGCCCCCGGCAGGGCCCCTACGAGCAGTACTTC CASSPRQGPYEQYF
TRBJ1-2 TRBV2 - TRBD1 TGTGCCAGCATACGGACAGGGGAAGGGGGGAGTGATGGCTACACCTTC CASIRTGEGGSDGYTF
TRBJ1-1 TRBV7-8 - - TGTGCCAGCAGCCAGATAGACAGTCTCACTGAAGCTTTCTTT CASSQIDSLTEAFF
TRBJ1-3 TRBV3-1/TRBV3-2 - - TGTGCCAGCAGCCAAGCTATCCGTGGAAACACCATATATTTT CASSQAIRGNTIYF